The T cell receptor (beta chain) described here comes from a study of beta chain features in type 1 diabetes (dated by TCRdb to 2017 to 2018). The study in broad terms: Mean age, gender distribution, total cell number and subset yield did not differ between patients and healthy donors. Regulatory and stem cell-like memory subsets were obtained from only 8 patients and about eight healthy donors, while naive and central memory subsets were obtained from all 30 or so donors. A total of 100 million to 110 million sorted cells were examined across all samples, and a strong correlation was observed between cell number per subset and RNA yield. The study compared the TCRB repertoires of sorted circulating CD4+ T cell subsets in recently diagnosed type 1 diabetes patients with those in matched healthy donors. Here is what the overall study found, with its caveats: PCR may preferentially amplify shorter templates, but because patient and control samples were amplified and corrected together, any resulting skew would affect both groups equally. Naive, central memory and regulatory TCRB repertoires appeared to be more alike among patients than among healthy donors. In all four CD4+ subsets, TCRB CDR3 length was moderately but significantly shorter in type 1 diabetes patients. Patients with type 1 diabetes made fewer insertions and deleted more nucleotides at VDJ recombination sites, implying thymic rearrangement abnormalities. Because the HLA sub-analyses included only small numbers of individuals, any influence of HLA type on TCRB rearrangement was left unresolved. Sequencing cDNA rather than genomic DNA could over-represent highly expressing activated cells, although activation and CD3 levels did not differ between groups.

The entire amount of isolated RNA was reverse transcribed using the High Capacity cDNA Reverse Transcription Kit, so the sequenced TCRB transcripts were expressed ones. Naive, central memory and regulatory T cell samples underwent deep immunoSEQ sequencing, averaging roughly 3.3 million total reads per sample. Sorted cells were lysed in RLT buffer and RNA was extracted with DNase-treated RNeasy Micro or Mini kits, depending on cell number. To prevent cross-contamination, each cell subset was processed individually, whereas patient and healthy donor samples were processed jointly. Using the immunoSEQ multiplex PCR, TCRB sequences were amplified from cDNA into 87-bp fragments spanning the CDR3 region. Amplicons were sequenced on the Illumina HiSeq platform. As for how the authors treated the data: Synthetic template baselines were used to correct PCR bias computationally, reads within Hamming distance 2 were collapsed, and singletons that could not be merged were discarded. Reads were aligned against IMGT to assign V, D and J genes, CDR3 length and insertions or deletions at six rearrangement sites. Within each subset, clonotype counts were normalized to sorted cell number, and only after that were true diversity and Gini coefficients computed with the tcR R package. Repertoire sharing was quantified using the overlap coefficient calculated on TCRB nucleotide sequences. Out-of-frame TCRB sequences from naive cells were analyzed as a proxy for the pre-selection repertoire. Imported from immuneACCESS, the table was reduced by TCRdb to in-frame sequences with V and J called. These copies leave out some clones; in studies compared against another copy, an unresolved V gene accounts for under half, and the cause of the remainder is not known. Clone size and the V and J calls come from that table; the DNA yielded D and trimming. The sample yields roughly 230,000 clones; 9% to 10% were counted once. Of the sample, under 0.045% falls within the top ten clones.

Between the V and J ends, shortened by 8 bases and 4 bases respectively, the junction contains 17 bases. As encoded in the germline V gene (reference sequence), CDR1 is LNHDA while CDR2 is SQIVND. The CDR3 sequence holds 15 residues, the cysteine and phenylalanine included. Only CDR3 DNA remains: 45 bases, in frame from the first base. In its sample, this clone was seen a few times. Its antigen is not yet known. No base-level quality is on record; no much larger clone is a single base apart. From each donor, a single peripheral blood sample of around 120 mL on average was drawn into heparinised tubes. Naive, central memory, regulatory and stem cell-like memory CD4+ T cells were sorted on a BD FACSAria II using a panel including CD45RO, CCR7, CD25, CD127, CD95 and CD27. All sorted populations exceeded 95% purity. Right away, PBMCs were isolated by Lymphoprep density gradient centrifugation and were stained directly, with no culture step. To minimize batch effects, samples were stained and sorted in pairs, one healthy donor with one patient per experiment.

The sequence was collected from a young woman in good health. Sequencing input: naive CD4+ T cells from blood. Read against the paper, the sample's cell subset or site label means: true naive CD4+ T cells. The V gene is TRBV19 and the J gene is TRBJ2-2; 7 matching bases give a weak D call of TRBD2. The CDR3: CASSWGRGGTGELFF. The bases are TGTGCCAGTTCGTGGGGGCGCGGGGGCACCGGGGAGCTGTTTTTT.